The TCR beta chain described here comes from a study of vaccination and CD4 T cells after COVID-19. With the Oncomine TCR Beta short-read assay, DNA from cultured CD4+ T cells was sequenced. A single record per CDR3 protein comes from TCRdb applying MiXCR to the PCR reads. The repertoire holds more than 15,000 distinct CDR3 sequences, with about 48% as singletons. With regard to this clonotype: Its target is not known.

Noted time point: late sampling 161 to 241 days after vaccination in three convalescent patients. Treatment defined: roughly 11-day PBMC culture with coronavirus spike peptide pools or control peptides (ViraFEST assay). The CDR3 contains 14 residues. Trimming took 6 bases from V and 7 from J; bases not matched to a gene: 9. Germline CDR1 is SNHLY and CDR2 is FYNNEI. The sequencing here drew on CD4+ T cells from blood, cultured in vitro, taken about 7 months after SARS-CoV-2 vaccination. This TCR derives from a human donor who had recovered from COVID-19. The V gene is TRBV2, the J gene TRBJ1-5; 7 bases align to TRBD1. The CDR3 sequence: CASRSGQFWQPQHF. The CDR3, as DNA: TGTGCCAGCAGGTCGGGACAGTTCTGGCAGCCCCAGCATTTT. Variable domain in full (rest from reference TRBV2 and TRBJ1-5): EPEVTQTPSHQVTQMGQEVILRCVPISNHLYFYWYRQILGQKVEFLVSFYNNEISEKSEIFDDQFSVERPDGSNFTLKIRSTKLEDSAMYFCASRSGQFWQPQHFGDGTRLSIL.